This is a list of T cell receptor beta chains from one sample in a study of T-cell reconstitution after alpha-beta-depleted transplantation in children. MiXCR was run by TCRdb on the PCR reads, yielding one entry per CDR3 protein. The table lists about 110,000 distinct CDR3 sequences, roughly 6.1% of them singletons. The specimen comprised PBMCs, mostly from graft donor cells, sampled 360 days after TCRalphabeta/CD19-depleted stem cell transplant. These receptors all stem from a male patient aged 2 to 9 who had a stem cell transplant for acute lymphoblastic leukemia, so the T cells may come from the graft donor. Both conserved end residues are part of each CDR3. A D gene is named only where the DNA matches it firmly. The size field is filled for only some rows; it gives once, few, many or a size class.

>TRBJ2-2|NA|TRBV29-1|many
CSVEDTKGELFF
TGCAGCGTTGAAGATACTAAGGGGGAGCTGTTTTTT
>TRBJ1-6|TRBD1|TRBV5-1|few
CASTRDRGRDSPLHF
TGCGCCAGCACCCGGGACAGGGGGAGAGATTCACCCCTCCACTTT
>TRBJ2-1|NA|TRBV6-6|many
CASSYLGKNEQFF
TGTGCCAGCAGTTACTTGGGGAAGAATGAGCAGTTCTTC
>TRBJ2-2|NA|TRBV21-1|NA
CASSKEGLNTGELFF
TGTGCCAGCAGCAAAGAAGGCCTAAACACCGGGGAGCTGTTTTTT
>TRBJ2-6|TRBD1|TRBV4-2|NA
CASSQVETGVAGANVLTF
TGTGCCAGCAGCCAAGTTGAGACAGGGGTCGCTGGGGCCAACGTCCTGACTTTC
>TRBJ1-2|NA|TRBV2|NA
CASPGAGYTF
TGTGCCAGCCCCGGGGCGGGCTACACCTTC
>TRBJ2-2|TRBD1|TRBV6-2/TRBV6-3|many
CASSSSGTGEGELFF
TGTGCCAGCAGCTCTTCCGGGACAGGGGAAGGGGAGCTGTTTTTT
>TRBJ2-2|NA|TRBV24-1|many
CATSRGERELFF
TGTGCCACCAGTAGGGGGGAGCGGGAGCTGTTTTTT
>TRBJ2-7|TRBD2|TRBV7-6|NA
CASSPRTSGPYEQYF
TGTGCCAGCAGCCCCCGGACTAGCGGCCCCTACGAGCAGTACTTC
>TRBJ1-1|NA|TRBV27|NA
CASSPWDENTEAFF
TGTGCCAGCAGTCCCTGGGACGAGAACACTGAAGCTTTCTTT
>TRBJ2-7|NA|TRBV4-2|few
CASSQGQGELYEQYF
TGTGCCAGCAGCCAAGGGCAGGGTGAACTCTACGAGCAGTACTTC
>TRBJ2-5|TRBD2|TRBV10-1|many
CASSESGLARETQYF
TGCGCCAGCAGTGAGTCCGGACTAGCTCGTGAGACCCAGTACTTC
>TRBJ1-1|NA|TRBV6-2/TRBV6-3|many
CASSRGLNGVNTEAFF
TGTGCCAGCAGCAGGGGCCTTAATGGGGTGAACACTGAAGCTTTCTTT
>TRBJ2-1|TRBD2|TRBV11-2|many
CASSLVVGLAYRRSNEQFF
TGTGCCAGCAGCTTAGTAGTGGGACTAGCATACAGGAGGAGCAATGAGCAGTTCTTC
>TRBJ1-2|NA|TRBV4-3|NA
CASSQGKRDGYTF
TGCGCCAGCAGCCAAGGCAAGAGGGATGGCTACACCTTC
>TRBJ2-5|TRBD1|TRBV6-5|few
CASSLSPRGRREETQYF
TGTGCCAGCAGTCTCTCGCCCAGGGGGCGAAGGGAGGAGACCCAGTACTTC
>TRBJ2-7|NA|TRBV28|many
CASSLPLSYEQYF
TGTGCCAGCAGTTTGCCACTCTCCTACGAGCAGTACTTC
>TRBJ2-7|TRBD1|TRBV7-3|few
CASSHRDSHSYEQYF
TGTGCCAGCAGCCACCGGGACAGTCACTCCTACGAGCAGTACTTC
>TRBJ2-1|NA|TRBV28|many
CASMAPNEQFF
TGTGCCAGTATGGCCCCGAATGAGCAGTTCTTC
>TRBJ2-5|NA|TRBV5-6|many
CASSLEGIETQYF
TGTGCCAGCAGCTTAGAGGGTATAGAGACCCAGTACTTC
>TRBJ2-1|NA|TRBV6-2/TRBV6-3|few
CASSYGTHNEQFF
TGTGCCAGCAGTTACGGGACTCACAATGAGCAGTTCTTC
>TRBJ2-3|NA|TRBV6-6|many
CASSYSSDTQYF
TGTGCCAGCAGTTACTCGAGCGATACGCAGTATTTT
>TRBJ2-5|NA|TRBV27|many
CASSLTGTTGKEYF
TGTGCCAGCAGTTTAACCGGGACCACTGGAAAGGAGTACTTC
>TRBJ2-7|NA|TRBV7-7|NA
CASSVEAGSTYEQYF
TGTGCTAGCAGCGTAGAGGCGGGGTCCACCTACGAGCAGTACTTC
>TRBJ2-1|NA|TRBV20-1|few
CSARDLWAPDSYNEQFF
TGCAGTGCTAGAGATCTCTGGGCGCCCGACTCCTACAATGAGCAGTTCTTC
>TRBJ1-2|TRBD1|TRBV27|NA
CASSLTGGYYGYTF
TGTGCCAGCAGTTTAACAGGGGGCTACTATGGCTACACCTTC
>TRBJ2-5|TRBD2|TRBV7-8|NA
CASSLPSGLEETQYF
TGTGCCAGCAGCTTACCCTCGGGACTAGAGGAGACCCAGTACTTC
>TRBJ1-1|TRBD1|TRBV4-3|few
CASSLKGQGARVAFF
TGCGCCAGCAGCCTTAAGGGGCAGGGGGCTAGAGTAGCTTTCTTT
>TRBJ1-1|TRBD1|TRBV4-3|many
CASSQSRGRDPEAFF
TGCGCCAGCAGCCAATCCAGGGGGCGCGATCCTGAAGCTTTCTTT
>TRBJ2-3|NA|TRBV28|many
CASSLSLIDHSTDTQYF
TGTGCCAGCAGTTTGTCCCTGATAGACCATAGCACAGATACGCAGTATTTT
>TRBJ2-7|NA|TRBV7-2|NA
CASSLTTASSYEQYF
TGTGCCAGCAGCTTAACGACTGCTAGCTCCTACGAGCAGTACTTC
>TRBJ2-7|TRBD2|TRBV6-1|NA
CASTLVGGRIEQYF
TGTGCCAGCACTCTGGTGGGAGGGAGGATCGAGCAGTACTTC